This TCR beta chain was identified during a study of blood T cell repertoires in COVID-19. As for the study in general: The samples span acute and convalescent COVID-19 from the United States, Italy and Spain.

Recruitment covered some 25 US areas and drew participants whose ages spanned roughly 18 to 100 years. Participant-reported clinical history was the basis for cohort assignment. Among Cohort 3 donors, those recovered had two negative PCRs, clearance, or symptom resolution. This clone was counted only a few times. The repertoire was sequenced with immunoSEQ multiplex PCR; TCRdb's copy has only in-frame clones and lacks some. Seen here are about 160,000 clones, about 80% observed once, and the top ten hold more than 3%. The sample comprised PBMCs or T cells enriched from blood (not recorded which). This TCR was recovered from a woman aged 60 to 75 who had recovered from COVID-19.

For the CDR3, the DNA is TGTGCCATCAGTGAAACAGGGTCTACCTACGAGCAGTACTTC. As protein: CAISETGSTYEQYF. The rearrangement links TRBV10-3 to TRBJ2-7, with D maybe TRBD1 (6 bases). This CDR3 has 14 amino acids. V lost 3 bases and J lost 2, with 11 bases in between. In germline, CDR1 is ENHRY, CDR2 SYGVKD.